What follows is one T cell receptor beta chain and its context. Only in-frame clones appear in the TCRdb table, and some are missing; sequencing was by immunoSEQ multiplex PCR. The sample consists of fewer than 20,000 clones, roughly 80% of them appearing once. This record comes from a study of somatic mutations in cytotoxic T cells in rheumatoid arthritis. The junction had 12 bases not matched to a gene; V was cut back by 9 bases and J by 8 bases. Germline lookup yields CDR1 LNHDA and CDR2 SQIVND (reference sequence). The CDR3 length is 13 residues. This receptor was identified in an adult with rheumatoid arthritis. The specimen sequenced was CD8+ T cells sorted from blood. The chain employs TRBV19 and TRBJ1-2; 7 nucleotides match TRBD1. The CDR3 protein is CASFEGALGGYTF. DNA for the CDR3: TGTGCCAGCTTTGAGGGGGCTTTGGGGGGCTACACCTTC.